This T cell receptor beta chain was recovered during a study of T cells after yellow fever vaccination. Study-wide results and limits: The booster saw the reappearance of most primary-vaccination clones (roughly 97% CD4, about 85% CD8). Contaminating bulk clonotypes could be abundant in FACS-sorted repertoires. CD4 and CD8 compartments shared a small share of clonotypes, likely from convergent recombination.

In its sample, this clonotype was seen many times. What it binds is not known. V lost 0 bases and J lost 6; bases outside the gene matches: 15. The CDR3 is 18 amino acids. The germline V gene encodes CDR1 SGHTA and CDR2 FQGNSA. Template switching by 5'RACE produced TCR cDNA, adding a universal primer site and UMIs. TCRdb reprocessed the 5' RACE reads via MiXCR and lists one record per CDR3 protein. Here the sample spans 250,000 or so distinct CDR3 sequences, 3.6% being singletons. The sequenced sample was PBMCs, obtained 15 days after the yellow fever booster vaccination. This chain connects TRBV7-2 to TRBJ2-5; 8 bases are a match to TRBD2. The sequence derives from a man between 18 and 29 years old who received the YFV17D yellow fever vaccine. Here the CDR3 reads CASSLASTNRGGGKTQYF. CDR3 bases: TGTGCCAGCAGCTTAGCCTCGACAAACCGGGGGGGCGGAAAGACCCAGTACTTC.